This entry lists 29 T cell receptor beta chains sequenced from one sample in a study of cytomegalovirus exposure and HLA in healthy donors. A multiplex PCR was run with 60 Vbeta primers and 13 Jbeta primers. Clones were sequenced by immunoSEQ multiplex PCR, and TCRdb holds only the in-frame ones, with some missing. The sample holds 210,000 or so clones, more than 60% seen once. The sequenced material came from PBMCs. The receptor set was obtained from a middle-aged man in good health and CMV-seronegative.

As for this clone: One junction end disagrees with the germline gene, perhaps due to a read error. As DNA, the CDR3 is TGTGCCAGCAGCCTAGCGGGGAGCTCCTACAATGAGCAGTTCTTC. Encoded protein: CASSLAGSSYNEQFF. The J gene is TRBJ2-1, the V gene TRBV7-2; TRBD2 matches at 9 bases. This CDR3 is 15 amino acids long. CDR1 is SGHTA and CDR2 is FQGNSA in the germline V gene.

Comment on this clone: This CDR3 is also generated by other DNA sequences in the sample. The CDR3 nucleotides are TGTGCCAGCTCACCGGACAGAGGGGAAAAACTGTTTTTT. Encoded protein: CASSPDRGEKLFF. This chain links TRBV18 with TRBJ1-4; D is possibly TRBD1 (6 bases). CDR1 is KGHSH and CDR2 is LQKENI in the germline V gene. The CDR3 totals 13 residues. V gave up 3 bases and J gave up 8 bases, with 10 bases separating them.

The J gene is TRBJ2-5, the V gene TRBV6-6; 8 bases fit TRBD2. The CDR3 has 14 amino acids. V lost 2 bases and J lost 2; bases outside the gene matches: 1. The germline CDR1 and CDR2 sequences are MNHNY and SVGAGI (reference sequence). The CDR3: CASSYGTSQETQYF. The CDR3 DNA reads TGTGCCAGCAGTTACGGGACTAGTCAAGAGACCCAGTACTTC.

This clone showed up just a few times. The V gene is TRBV10-1, the J gene TRBJ2-1; D gene ambiguous. Per germline, CDR1 WNHNN and CDR2 SYGVQD (reference sequence). The CDR3 covers 13 residues. The germline V and J ends were trimmed by 0 bases and 9 bases, with 9 bases remaining between them. Here the CDR3 reads CASSESGPSEQFF. The CDR3 bases are TGCGCCAGCAGTGAGTCCGGTCCAAGTGAGCAGTTCTTC.

V usage is TRBV5-1 and J usage is TRBJ2-5; TRBD2 might be the D (6 bases). This CDR3 is 15 amino acids long. Trimming removed 0 bases from V and 0 bases from J, with 9 bases in between. CDR1 and CDR2 from the germline V gene are SGHRS and YFSETQ. The CDR3 here is CASSLGGRYQETQYF. The CDR3 nucleotides are TGCGCCAGCAGCTTGGGGGGGAGGTACCAAGAGACCCAGTACTTC.

The chain joins TRBV2 to TRBJ1-4; perhaps TRBD1 as D (6 bases). The V gene lost 0 bases and the J gene lost 10 bases, with 15 bases spanning the gap. Germline CDR1 reads SNHLY; CDR2 reads FYNNEI. This CDR3 is built from 15 residues. CDR3 amino acids: CASSEAKSGVGKLFF. CDR3 sequence (DNA): TGTGCCAGCAGTGAAGCCAAGTCAGGGGTAGGAAAACTGTTTTTT.

This rearrangement joins TRBV27 to TRBJ2-3; 10 bases map to TRBD2. This CDR3 comprises 14 residues. V shed 6 bases, J shed 3 bases, and the junction held 3 bases outside the gene matches. The V gene's germline CDR1 is MNHEY and CDR2 SMNVEV (reference sequence). CDR3 DNA sequence: TGTGCCAGCAGCCCGGGACTAGCGACAGATACGCAGTATTTT. Its translation: CASSPGLATDTQYF.

The chain combines TRBV18 with TRBJ1-5, with 12 positions matching TRBD1. This CDR3 is built from 16 residues. Germline assignment: CDR1 KGHSH and CDR2 LQKENI. Trimming removed 1 base from V and 6 bases from J; junction bases left unmatched: 4. The CDR3 bases are TGTGCCAGCTCACCACTCGGGACAGGGGGCGGTCAGCCCCAGCATTTT. Translating gives CASSPLGTGGGQPQHF.

This sequence joins TRBV4-3 and TRBJ2-7; TRBD2 matches 9 bases. Trimming at V came to 0 bases and at J to 5 bases, leaving 8 bases not matched to a gene. This CDR3 region has 16 residues. CDR1 is LGHNA, CDR2 YSLEER, per germline. The CDR3 spells CASSQDPFPSGDEQYF. In DNA, the CDR3 is TGCGCCAGCAGCCAAGATCCTTTCCCTAGCGGGGACGAGCAGTACTTC.

In this sample, this clone turned up once. CDR3 residues: CAAMEISTDTQYF. The CDR3 DNA is TGTGCCGCCATGGAGATTAGCACAGATACGCAGTATTTT. The chain combines TRBV27 with TRBJ2-3; D is uncertain. This CDR3 is built from 13 residues. Germline V gene sequence: CDR1 MNHEY, CDR2 SMNVEV (reference sequence). V gave up 11 bases and J gave up 0 bases, with 12 bases separating them.

About this clone itself: Being one base from a much bigger clone, this may be a read error. The chain couples TRBV5-4 to TRBJ2-1; D is unresolved. Trimming removed 4 bases at V and 2 bases at J, with 4 bases between. CDR1 and CDR2 (germline): SGHNT, YYREEE (reference sequence). The CDR3 has 12 residues. As DNA, the CDR3 is TGTGCCAGCAGCGGGCCCTACAATGAGCAGTTCTTC. This sequence encodes CASSGPYNEQFF.

The chain is built from TRBV2 and TRBJ2-3; a weak D match, TRBD1 (6 bases). The V and J ends lost 8 bases and 0 bases respectively, with 21 bases between them. The CDR3 contains 17 residues. Per germline, CDR1 SNHLY and CDR2 FYNNEI. CDR3 sequence reads: CASGYEQGIHSTDTQYF. DNA of the CDR3: TGTGCCAGCGGGTATGAACAGGGTATCCATAGCACAGATACGCAGTATTTT.

The J gene is TRBJ2-1, the V gene TRBV27; perhaps TRBD1 as D (6 bases). The V and J ends lost 2 bases and 3 bases respectively, with 11 bases between them. This CDR3 has 15 amino acids. Per germline, CDR1 MNHEY and CDR2 SMNVEV (reference sequence). The DNA for the CDR3 is TGTGCCAGCAGTTTAATGCCAGGGGTCTACAATGAGCAGTTCTTC. This encodes CASSLMPGVYNEQFF.

This clone was observed once. V gene TRBV4-1 combines with J gene TRBJ2-3; D unclear. CDR1 is MGHRA, CDR2 YSYEKL, per germline. The CDR3 totals 15 residues. V was clipped by 1 base and J by 2 bases, with 10 bases between them. The CDR3 loop is CASSQVITATDTQYF. DNA of the CDR3: TGCGCCAGCAGCCAAGTTATTACAGCCACAGATACGCAGTATTTT.

V and J are TRBV28 and TRBJ2-7; 7 nucleotides match TRBD1. The CDR3 length is 15 residues. The germline V gene encodes CDR1 MDHEN and CDR2 SYDVKM. Unmatched junction bases numbered 9, after V lost 4 bases and J lost 3 bases. Written as DNA, the CDR3 is TGTGCCAGCAGTTACCAAGGGGGCGTCCTCTACGAGCAGTACTTC. Translating gives CASSYQGGVLYEQYF.

The chain carries TRBV18 and TRBJ2-2; 7 bases are a match to TRBD1. The length of the CDR3 is 16 residues. The V gene end was trimmed by 6 bases and the J gene end by 5 bases; junction bases not matched to a gene: 12. CDR1 and CDR2 (germline): KGHSH, LQKENI. The CDR3 sequence is CASSPDPRQGTGELFF. DNA for the CDR3: TGTGCCAGCTCTCCCGATCCTCGACAGGGTACCGGGGAGCTGTTTTTT.

The gene calls are TRBV10-1 and TRBJ1-6, with D perhaps matching TRBD1 (6 bases). This CDR3 contains 17 residues. Germline CDR1 is WNHNN and CDR2 is SYGVQD (reference sequence). Trimming left V 8 bases short and J 7 bases short, with 24 bases between. DNA for the CDR3: TGCGCCAGCTGGCGTCGCCAGGGGAAAAAGGGGAATTCACCCCTCCACTTT. This translates into CASWRRQGKKGNSPLHF.

The chain couples TRBV27 to TRBJ1-5, with D unresolved. CDR1 MNHEY and CDR2 SMNVEV come from the germline V gene (reference sequence). Trimming removed 7 bases at V and 3 bases at J, with 16 bases between. This CDR3 is 15 amino acids long. CDR3 bases: TGTGCCAGCAAAAGAGAGGGCCCATCCAATCAGCCCCAGCATTTT. Encoded protein: CASKREGPSNQPQHF.

The chain employs TRBV5-1 and TRBJ2-5, with D possibly matching TRBD2 (6 bases). CDR3 length: 14 residues. Per the germline V gene, CDR1 is SGHRS and CDR2 is YFSETQ. Trimming took off 3 bases at V and 4 bases at J, with 13 bases between the two ends. CDR3 protein: CASSSRTGGETQYF. DNA for the CDR3: TGCGCCAGCAGCTCGCGGACCGGGGGAGAGACCCAGTACTTC.

In its sample, this clone was seen once. The chain links TRBV7-9 to TRBJ2-3; D gene unclear. Trimming removed 5 bases at V and 8 bases at J, with 14 bases between. Per the germline V gene, CDR1 is SEHNR and CDR2 is FQNEAQ (reference sequence). CDR3 length: 13 amino acids. The CDR3 DNA sequence: TGTGCCAGCAGCCCAACCCCACGAGGTACGCAGTATTTT. It is translated as CASSPTPRGTQYF. Based on the CDR3 plus reference TRBV7-9 and TRBJ2-3, the full variable domain is DTGVSQNPRHKITKRGQNVTFRCDPISEHNRLYWYRQTLGQGPEFLTYFQNEAQLEKSRLLSDRFSAERPKGSFSTLEIQRTEQGDSAMYLCASSPTPRGTQYFGPGTRLTVL.

The chain combines TRBV10-2 with TRBJ2-1; D might be TRBD2 (5 bases). V lost 8 bases to trimming and J lost 4 bases, with 12 bases between them. The CDR3 is 13 amino acids. CDR1 WSHSY and CDR2 SAAADI come from the germline V gene. CDR3: CASGGPRYNEQFF. DNA for the CDR3: TGCGCCAGCGGAGGCCCGCGGTACAATGAGCAGTTCTTC.

The chain combines TRBV6-6 with TRBJ2-1; D is possibly TRBD2 (6 bases). V lost 7 bases and J 1 base, leaving 8 bases between the germline ends. This CDR3 has 13 amino acids. Per the germline V gene, CDR1 is MNHNY and CDR2 is SVGAGI (reference sequence). This CDR3 is CASKGTSYNEQFF. The CDR3 DNA sequence: TGTGCCAGCAAGGGGACTTCCTACAATGAGCAGTTCTTC.

The rearrangement uses TRBV5-6 and TRBJ1-1; 7 nucleotides agree with TRBD1. The V segment lost 6 bases and the J segment 1 base; nucleotides outside the gene matches: 6. There are 14 residues in the CDR3. Germline V lookup: CDR1 SGHDT, CDR2 YYEEEE. The CDR3: CASTSDRPNTEAFF. CDR3 bases: TGTGCCAGCACCTCGGACAGGCCGAACACTGAAGCTTTCTTT. Using reference TRBV5-6 and TRBJ1-1 for the parts outside the CDR3, the full variable domain is DAGVTQSPTHLIKTRGQQVTLRCSPKSGHDTVSWYQQALGQGPQFIFQYYEEEERQRGNFPDRFSGHQFPNYSSELNVNALLLGDSALYLCASTSDRPNTEAFFGQGTRLTVV.

The chain couples TRBV5-6 to TRBJ1-5; D may be TRBD1 (5 bases). From germline, CDR1 is SGHDT and CDR2 YYEEEE. Trimming left V 1 base short and J 2 bases short, with 10 bases between. This CDR3 contains 15 residues. CDR3 sequence: CASSLWGAGNQPQHF. Here the CDR3 DNA reads TGTGCCAGCAGCTTGTGGGGCGCGGGCAATCAGCCCCAGCATTTT.

J is TRBJ2-1 and V is TRBV30; D is undetermined. CDR3 length equals 14 residues. Trimming shortened V by 1 base and J by 0 bases, and 7 bases separated the two germline ends. From germline, CDR1 is GTSNPN and CDR2 SVGIG (reference sequence). DNA for the CDR3: TGTGCCTGGAGTGGAGAGAGCTCCTACAATGAGCAGTTCTTC. Protein product: CAWSGESSYNEQFF.

This clone was counted once. CDR3 in DNA: TGTGCCAGCAGGAGACAGGGGGACTATGGCTACACCTTC. Translated: CASRRQGDYGYTF. The chain carries TRBV6-5 and TRBJ1-2; 9 positions match TRBD1. Germline lookup yields CDR1 MNHEY and CDR2 SVGAGI. Trimming cost V 6 bases and J 3 bases; bases outside gene matches: 2. This CDR3 is built from 13 residues.

This rearrangement joins TRBV6-1 to TRBJ2-1; 9 bases align to TRBD1. CDR3 length: 15 amino acids. Per germline, CDR1 MNHNS and CDR2 SASEGT. V shed 4 bases, J shed 6 bases, and the junction held 7 bases outside the gene matches. Here the CDR3 reads CASSGDRGTTNEQFF. In DNA, the CDR3 is TGTGCCAGCAGTGGCGACAGGGGGACGACCAATGAGCAGTTCTTC.

This sequence joins TRBV28 and TRBJ2-7, with a tentative D call TRBD1 (5 bases). The CDR3 covers 16 residues. V was pared by 5 bases and J by 5 bases, with 22 bases between. Germline values: CDR1 MDHEN, CDR2 SYDVKM. CDR3 loop: CASSPPWGRVKNEQYF. The CDR3 DNA reads TGTGCCAGCAGTCCCCCTTGGGGCAGGGTGAAGAACGAGCAGTACTTC.

This clone was seen a few times. The J gene is TRBJ2-1, the V gene TRBV5-1; 11 nucleotides match TRBD2. Germline V CDR1 and CDR2: SGHRS, YFSETQ. The CDR3 loop spans 16 amino acids. Unmatched junction bases numbered 4, after V lost 5 bases and J lost 0 bases. CDR3 protein: CASRLTSGTSYNEQFF. CDR3 DNA sequence: TGCGCCAGCAGGTTGACTAGCGGGACCTCCTACAATGAGCAGTTCTTC. Full variable domain (rest looked up from reference TRBV5-1 and TRBJ2-1): KAGVTQTPRYLIKTRGQQVTLSCSPISGHRSVSWYQQTPGQGLQFLFEYFSETQRNKGNFPGRFSGRQFSNSRSEMNVSTLELGDSALYLCASRLTSGTSYNEQFFGPGTRLTVL.